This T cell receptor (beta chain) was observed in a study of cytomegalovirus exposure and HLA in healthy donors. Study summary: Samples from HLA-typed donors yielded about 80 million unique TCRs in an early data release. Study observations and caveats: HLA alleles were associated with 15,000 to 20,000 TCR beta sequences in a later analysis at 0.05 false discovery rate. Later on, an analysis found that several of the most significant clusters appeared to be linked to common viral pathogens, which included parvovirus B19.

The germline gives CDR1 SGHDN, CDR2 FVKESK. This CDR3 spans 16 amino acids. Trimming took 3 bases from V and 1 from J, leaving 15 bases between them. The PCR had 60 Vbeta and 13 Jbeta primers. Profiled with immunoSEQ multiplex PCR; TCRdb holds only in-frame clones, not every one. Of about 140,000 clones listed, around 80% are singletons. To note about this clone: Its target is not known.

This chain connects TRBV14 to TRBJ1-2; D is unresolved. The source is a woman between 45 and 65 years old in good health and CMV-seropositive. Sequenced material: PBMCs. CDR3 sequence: CASSQNGVGDNYGYTF. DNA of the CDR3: TGTGCCAGCAGCCAGAATGGAGTCGGCGATAACTATGGCTACACCTTC.